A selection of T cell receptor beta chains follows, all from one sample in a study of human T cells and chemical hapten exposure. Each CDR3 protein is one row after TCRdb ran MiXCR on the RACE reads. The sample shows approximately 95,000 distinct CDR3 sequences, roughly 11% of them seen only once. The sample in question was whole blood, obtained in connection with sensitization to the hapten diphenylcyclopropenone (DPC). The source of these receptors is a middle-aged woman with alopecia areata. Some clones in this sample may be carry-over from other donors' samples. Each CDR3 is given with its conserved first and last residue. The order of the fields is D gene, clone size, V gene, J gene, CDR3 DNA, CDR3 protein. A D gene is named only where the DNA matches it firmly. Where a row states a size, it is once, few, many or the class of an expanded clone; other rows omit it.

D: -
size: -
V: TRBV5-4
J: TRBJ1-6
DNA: TGTGCCAGCAGCTTGCCATTGGGCGATTCACCCCTCCACTTT
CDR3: CASSLPLGDSPLHF

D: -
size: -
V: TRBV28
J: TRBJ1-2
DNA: TGTGCCAGCAGTCCAGGGGTCCGCTATGGCTACACCTTC
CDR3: CASSPGVRYGYTF

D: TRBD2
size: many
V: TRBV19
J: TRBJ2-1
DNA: TGTGCCAATAGCGGGGGGAGGTGTGAGCAGTTCTTC
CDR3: CANSGGRCEQFF

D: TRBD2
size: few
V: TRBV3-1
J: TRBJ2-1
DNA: TGTGCCAGCAGCACCCGACTAGCGGGACCTTCCTACAATGAGCAGTTCTTC
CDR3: CASSTRLAGPSYNEQFF

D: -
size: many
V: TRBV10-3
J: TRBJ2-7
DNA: TGTGCCATCAGTGAGTCGGGCGAGCAGTACTTC
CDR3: CAISESGEQYF

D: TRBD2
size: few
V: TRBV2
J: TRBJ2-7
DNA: TGTGCCAGCAGCCAAGGGCTAGCGGGGGCCCTTTCCCTGGGCGAGCAGTACTTC
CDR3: CASSQGLAGALSLGEQYF

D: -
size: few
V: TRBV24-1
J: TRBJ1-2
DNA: TGTGCCACCAGTGACACCGTCCGCCGGGGAGGCTATGGCTACACCTTC
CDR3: CATSDTVRRGGYGYTF

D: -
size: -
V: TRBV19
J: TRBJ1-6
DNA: TGTGCCAGTAGTCCCCAGCGGGGTAATTCACCCCTCCACTTT
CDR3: CASSPQRGNSPLHF

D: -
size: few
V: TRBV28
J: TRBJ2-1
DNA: TGTGCCAGCAGTTTATACGGATGGGAGCAGTTCTTC
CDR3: CASSLYGWEQFF

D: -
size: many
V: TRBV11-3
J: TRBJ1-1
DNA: TGTGCCAGCAGCCCAGGGCGTGGGGGGCATAAGAACACTGAAGCTTTCTTT
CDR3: CASSPGRGGHKNTEAFF

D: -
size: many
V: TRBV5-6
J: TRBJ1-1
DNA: TGTGCCAGCAGCTTGCCGGGAGATCCGTTGAACACTGAAGCTTTCTTT
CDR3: CASSLPGDPLNTEAFF

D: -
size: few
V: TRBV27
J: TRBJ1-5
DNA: TGTGCCAGCAAACCTAAGTCGGGGGTAAGCAATCAGCCCCAGCATTTT
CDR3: CASKPKSGVSNQPQHF

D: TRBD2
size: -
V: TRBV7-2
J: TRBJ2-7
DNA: TGTGCCAGCAGCTTAGTTGGATTTGGGGTCGGCCAGGGTACTAGCGGGAGCCCTTACGAGCAGTACTTC
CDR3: CASSLVGFGVGQGTSGSPYEQYF

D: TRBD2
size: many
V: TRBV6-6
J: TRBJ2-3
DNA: TGTGCCAGCAGCCGCACGACTAGCGGGGGGGCGACAGATACGCAGTATTTT
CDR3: CASSRTTSGGATDTQYF

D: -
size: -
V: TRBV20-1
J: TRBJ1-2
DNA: TGCAGTGCTACCCAGGGAGACCTCTATGGCTACACCTTC
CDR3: CSATQGDLYGYTF

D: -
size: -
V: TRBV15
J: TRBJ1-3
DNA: TGTGCCACCAGCAGAGAACAGGGTCGCGTTGGAAACACCATATATTTT
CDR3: CATSREQGRVGNTIYF